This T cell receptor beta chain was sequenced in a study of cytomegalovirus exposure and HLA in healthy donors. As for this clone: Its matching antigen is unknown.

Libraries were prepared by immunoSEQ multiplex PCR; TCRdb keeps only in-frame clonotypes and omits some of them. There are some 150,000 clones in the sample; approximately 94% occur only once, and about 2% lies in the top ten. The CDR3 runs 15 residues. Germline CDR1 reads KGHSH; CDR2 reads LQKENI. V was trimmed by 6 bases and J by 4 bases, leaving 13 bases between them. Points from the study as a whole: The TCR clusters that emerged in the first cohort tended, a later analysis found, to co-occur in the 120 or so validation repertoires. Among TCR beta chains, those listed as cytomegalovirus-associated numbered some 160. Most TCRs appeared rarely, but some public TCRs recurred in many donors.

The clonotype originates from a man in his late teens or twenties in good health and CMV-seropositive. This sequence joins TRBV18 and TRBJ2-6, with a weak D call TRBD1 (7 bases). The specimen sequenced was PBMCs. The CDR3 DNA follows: TGTGCCAGCTCTGGAGGGGGCGCCGGGGCCAACGTCCTGACTTTC. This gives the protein CASSGGGAGANVLTF.